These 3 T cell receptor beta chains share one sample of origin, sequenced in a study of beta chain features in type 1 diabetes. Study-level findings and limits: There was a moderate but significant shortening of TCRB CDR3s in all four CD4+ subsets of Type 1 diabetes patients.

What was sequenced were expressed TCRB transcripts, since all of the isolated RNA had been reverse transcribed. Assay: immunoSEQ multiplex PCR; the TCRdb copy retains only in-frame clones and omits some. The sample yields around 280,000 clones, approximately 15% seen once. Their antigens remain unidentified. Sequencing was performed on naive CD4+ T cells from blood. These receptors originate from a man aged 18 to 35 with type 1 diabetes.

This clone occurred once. For the CDR3, the DNA is TGTGCCAGTACCTCCCGGGCAGATACGCAGTATTTT. Amino acids: CASTSRADTQYF. V is TRBV19 and J is TRBJ2-3; D uncertain. CDR3 size: 12 residues. The germline CDR1 and CDR2 sequences are LNHDA and SQIVND (reference sequence). V was trimmed by 7 bases and J by 4 bases, leaving 9 bases between them.

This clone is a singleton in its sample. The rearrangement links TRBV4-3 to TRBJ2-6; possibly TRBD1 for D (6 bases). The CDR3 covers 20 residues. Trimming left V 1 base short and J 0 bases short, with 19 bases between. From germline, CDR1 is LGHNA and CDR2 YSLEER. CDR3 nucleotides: TGCGCCAGCAGCCAAGTTGTGACAGGAAAACCTGTCTCTGGGGCCAACGTCCTGACTTTC. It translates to CASSQVVTGKPVSGANVLTF.

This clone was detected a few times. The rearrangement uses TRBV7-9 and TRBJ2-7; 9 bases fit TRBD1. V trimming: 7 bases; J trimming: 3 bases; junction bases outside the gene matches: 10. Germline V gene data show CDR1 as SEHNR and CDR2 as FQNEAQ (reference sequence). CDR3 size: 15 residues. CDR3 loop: CASTPLRDRVYEQYF. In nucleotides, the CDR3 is TGTGCCAGCACCCCCCTCCGGGACAGGGTCTACGAGCAGTACTTC.